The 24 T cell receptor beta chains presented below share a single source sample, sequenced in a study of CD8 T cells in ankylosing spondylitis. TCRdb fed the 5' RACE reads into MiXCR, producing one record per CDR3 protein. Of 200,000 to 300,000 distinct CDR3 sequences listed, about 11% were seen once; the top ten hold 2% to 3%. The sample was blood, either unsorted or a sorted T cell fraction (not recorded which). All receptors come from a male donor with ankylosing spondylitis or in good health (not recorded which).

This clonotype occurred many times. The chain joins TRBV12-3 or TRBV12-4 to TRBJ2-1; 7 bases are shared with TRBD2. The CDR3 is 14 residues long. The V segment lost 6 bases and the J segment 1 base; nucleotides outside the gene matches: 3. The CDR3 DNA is TGTGCCAGCAGCACTAGCGCGTCCTACAATGAGCAGTTCTTC. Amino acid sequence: CASSTSASYNEQFF.

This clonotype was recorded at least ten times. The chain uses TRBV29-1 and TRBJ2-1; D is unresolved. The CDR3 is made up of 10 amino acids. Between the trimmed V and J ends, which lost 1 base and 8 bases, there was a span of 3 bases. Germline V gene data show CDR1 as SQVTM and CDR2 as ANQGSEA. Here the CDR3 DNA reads TGCAGCGTTGAAGTGTATGAGCAGTTCTTC. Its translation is CSVEVYEQFF.

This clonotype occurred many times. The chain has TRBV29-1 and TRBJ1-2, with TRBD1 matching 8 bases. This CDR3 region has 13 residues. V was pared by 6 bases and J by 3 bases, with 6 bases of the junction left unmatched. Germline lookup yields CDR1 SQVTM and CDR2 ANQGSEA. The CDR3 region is CSVGTGDYYGYTF. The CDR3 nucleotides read TGCAGCGTGGGGACAGGAGACTACTATGGCTACACCTTC.

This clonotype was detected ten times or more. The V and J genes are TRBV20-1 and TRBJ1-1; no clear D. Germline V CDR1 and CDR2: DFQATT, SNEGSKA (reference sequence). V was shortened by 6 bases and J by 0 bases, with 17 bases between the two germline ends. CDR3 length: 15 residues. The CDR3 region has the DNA TGCAGTGCCCGAAAGTCGGGCCTCATGAACACTGAAGCTTTCTTT. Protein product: CSARKSGLMNTEAFF.

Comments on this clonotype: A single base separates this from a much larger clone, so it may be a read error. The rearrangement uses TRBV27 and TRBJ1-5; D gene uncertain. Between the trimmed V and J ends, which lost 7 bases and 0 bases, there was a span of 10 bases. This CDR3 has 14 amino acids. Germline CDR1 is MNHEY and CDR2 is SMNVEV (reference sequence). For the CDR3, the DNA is TGTGCCAGCATGAGGCTTATTAGCAATCAGCCCCAGCATTTT. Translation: CASMRLISNQPQHF.

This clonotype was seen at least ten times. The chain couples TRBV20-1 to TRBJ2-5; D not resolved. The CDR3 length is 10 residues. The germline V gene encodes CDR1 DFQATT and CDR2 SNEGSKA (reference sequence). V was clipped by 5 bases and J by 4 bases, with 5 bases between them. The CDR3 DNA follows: TGCAGTGCTTATAGAGAGACCCAGTACTTC. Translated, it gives CSAYRETQYF.

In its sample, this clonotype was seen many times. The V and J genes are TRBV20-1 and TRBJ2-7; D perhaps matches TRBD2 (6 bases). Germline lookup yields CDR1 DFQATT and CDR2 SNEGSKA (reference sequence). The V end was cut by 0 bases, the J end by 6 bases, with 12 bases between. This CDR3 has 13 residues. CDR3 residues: CSAREPSDGEQYF. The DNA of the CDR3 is TGCAGTGCTAGAGAACCTAGCGATGGCGAGCAGTACTTC.

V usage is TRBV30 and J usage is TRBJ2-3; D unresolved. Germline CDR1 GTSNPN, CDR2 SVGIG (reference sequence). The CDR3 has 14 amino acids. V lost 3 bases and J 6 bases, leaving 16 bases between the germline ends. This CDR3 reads CAWRRSIQVDTQYF. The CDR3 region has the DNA TGTGCCTGGAGAAGGAGCATTCAGGTGGATACGCAGTATTTT.

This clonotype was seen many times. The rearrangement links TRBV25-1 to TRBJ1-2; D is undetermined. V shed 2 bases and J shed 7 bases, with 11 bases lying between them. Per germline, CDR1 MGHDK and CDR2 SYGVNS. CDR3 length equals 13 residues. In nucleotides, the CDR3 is TGTGCCAGCAGTGAAAGGCGTGACGGTGGCTACACCTTC. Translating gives CASSERRDGGYTF.

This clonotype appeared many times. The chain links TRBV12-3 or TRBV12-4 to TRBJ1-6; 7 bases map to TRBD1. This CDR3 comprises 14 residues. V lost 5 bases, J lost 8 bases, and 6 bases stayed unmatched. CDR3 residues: CASSLGQRYSPLHF. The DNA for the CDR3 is TGTGCCAGCAGTCTGGGACAGCGTTATTCACCCCTCCACTTT.

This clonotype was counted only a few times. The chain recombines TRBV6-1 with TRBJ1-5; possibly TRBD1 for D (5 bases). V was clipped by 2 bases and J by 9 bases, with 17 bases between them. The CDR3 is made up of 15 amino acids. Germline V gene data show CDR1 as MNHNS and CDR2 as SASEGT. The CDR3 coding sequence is TGTGCCAGCAGTGAACGCGGGACCGGACCAGGGCCCCAGCATTTT. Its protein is CASSERGTGPGPQHF.

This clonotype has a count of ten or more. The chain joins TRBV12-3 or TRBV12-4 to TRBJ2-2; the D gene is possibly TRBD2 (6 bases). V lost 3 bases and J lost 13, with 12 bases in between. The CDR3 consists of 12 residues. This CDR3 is CASSFGRRGLFF. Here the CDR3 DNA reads TGTGCCAGCAGTTTTGGTCGGCGGGGGCTGTTTTTT.

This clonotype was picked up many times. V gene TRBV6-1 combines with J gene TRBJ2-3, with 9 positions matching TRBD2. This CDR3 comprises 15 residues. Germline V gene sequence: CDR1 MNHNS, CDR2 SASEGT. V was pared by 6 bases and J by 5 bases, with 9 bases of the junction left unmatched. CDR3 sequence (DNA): TGTGCCAGCAGGGGGCCTGGCGGGAGGGAAGATACGCAGTATTTT. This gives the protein CASRGPGGREDTQYF.

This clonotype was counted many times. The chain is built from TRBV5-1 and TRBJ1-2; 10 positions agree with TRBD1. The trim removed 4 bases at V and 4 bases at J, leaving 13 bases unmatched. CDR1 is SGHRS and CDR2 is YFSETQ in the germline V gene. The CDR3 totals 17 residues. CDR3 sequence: CASSGETGGAGFYGYTF. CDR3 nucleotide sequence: TGCGCCAGCAGCGGAGAGACAGGGGGCGCCGGCTTCTATGGCTACACCTTC.

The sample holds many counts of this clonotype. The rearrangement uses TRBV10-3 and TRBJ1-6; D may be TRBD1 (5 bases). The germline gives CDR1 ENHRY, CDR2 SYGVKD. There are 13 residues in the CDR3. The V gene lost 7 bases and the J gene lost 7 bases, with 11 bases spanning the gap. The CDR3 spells CAINGGENSPLHF. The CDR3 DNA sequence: TGTGCCATCAATGGGGGAGAGAATTCACCCCTCCACTTT.

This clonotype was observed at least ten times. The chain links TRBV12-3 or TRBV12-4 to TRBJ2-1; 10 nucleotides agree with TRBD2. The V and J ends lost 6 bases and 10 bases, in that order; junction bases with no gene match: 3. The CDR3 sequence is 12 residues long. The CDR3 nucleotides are TGTGCCAGCAGCCGTAGCGGGAGGGAGCAGTTCTTC. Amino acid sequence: CASSRSGREQFF.

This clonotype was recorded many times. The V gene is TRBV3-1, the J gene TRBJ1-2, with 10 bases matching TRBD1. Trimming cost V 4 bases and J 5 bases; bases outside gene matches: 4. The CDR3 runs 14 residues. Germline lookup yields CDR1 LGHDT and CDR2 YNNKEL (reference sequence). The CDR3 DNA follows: TGTGCCAGCAGCCCCGGGACAGGGGAATATGGCTACACCTTC. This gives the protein CASSPGTGEYGYTF.

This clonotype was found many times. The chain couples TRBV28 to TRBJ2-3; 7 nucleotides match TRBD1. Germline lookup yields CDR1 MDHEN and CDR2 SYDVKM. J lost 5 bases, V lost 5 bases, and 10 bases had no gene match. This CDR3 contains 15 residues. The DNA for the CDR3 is TGTGCCAGCAGTCTCCGGGACAGAAGAATAGATACGCAGTATTTT. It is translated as CASSLRDRRIDTQYF.

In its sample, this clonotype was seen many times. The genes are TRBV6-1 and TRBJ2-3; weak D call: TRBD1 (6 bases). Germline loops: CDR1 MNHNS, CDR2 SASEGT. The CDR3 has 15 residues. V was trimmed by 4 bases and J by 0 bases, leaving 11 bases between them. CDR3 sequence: CASSGQGKSTDTQYF. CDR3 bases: TGTGCCAGCAGTGGCCAGGGGAAGAGCACAGATACGCAGTATTTT.

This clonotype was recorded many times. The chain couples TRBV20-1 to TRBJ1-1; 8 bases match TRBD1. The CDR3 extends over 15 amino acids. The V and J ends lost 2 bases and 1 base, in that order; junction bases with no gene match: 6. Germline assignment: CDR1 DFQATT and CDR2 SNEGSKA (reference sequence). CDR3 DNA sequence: TGCAGTGCTAGACCCTCCGGGACAGGGAACACTGAAGCTTTCTTT. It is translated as CSARPSGTGNTEAFF.

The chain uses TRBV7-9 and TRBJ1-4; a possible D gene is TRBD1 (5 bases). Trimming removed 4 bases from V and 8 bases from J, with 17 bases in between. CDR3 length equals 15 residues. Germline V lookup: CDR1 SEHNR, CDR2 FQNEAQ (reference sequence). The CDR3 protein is CASSSSPDTGEKLFF. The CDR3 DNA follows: TGTGCCAGCAGCTCCAGCCCGGACACGGGGGAAAAACTGTTTTTT.

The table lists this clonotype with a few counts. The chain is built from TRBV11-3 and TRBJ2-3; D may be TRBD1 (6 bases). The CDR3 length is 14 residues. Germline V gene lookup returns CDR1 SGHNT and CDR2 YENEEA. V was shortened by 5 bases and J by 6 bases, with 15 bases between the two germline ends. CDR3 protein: CASSSEQGGDTQYF. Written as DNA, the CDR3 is TGTGCCAGCAGCAGTGAACAGGGTGGCGATACGCAGTATTTT.

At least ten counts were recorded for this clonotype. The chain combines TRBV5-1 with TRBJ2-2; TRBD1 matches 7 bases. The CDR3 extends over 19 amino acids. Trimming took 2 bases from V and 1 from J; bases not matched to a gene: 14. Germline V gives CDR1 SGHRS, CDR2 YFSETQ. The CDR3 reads CASSLNPRQGLRNTGELFF. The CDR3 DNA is TGCGCCAGCAGCTTAAACCCGAGACAGGGCCTAAGGAACACCGGGGAGCTGTTTTTT.

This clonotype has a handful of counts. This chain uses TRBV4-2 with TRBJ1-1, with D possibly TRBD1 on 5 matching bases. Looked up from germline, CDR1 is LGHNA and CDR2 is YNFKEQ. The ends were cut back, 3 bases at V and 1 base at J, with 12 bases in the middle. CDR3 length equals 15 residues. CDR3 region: CASSHETGANTEAFF. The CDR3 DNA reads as TGTGCCAGCAGCCACGAGACCGGGGCGAACACTGAAGCTTTCTTT.